Listed below are T cell receptor beta chains from one sample, sequenced in a study of cytomegalovirus exposure and HLA in healthy donors. Libraries were prepared by immunoSEQ multiplex PCR; TCRdb keeps only in-frame clonotypes and omits some of them. In the table there are 240,000 or so clones, approximately 82% of which are singletons. The sequencing input was PBMCs. The receptors come from a woman aged 55-69 years in good health and CMV-seropositive. CDR3s include the opening cysteine and the closing phenylalanine or tryptophan. A D gene is named only where the DNA matches it firmly. Not every row has a clone size; where given, it reads once, few, many or a size class.

j_call d_call v_call clone_size cdr3_nt cdr3_aa
TRBJ1-4 TRBD1 TRBV28 - TGTGCCAGCAGTTTATCCGGGACAGGGGTTGAAAAACTGTTTTTT CASSLSGTGVEKLFF
TRBJ1-5 TRBD1 TRBV27 - TGTGCCAGCCGGACAGGGGGCTGGGGTCAGCCCCAGCATTTT CASRTGGWGQPQHF
TRBJ2-7 - TRBV28 - TGTGCCAGCAGACCTCGGGACAAGTACGAGCAGTACTTC CASRPRDKYEQYF
TRBJ1-4 TRBD1 TRBV5-1 - TGCGCCAGCAGCTTGGCAGGGACAGTTGGTAATGAAAAACTGTTTTTT CASSLAGTVGNEKLFF
TRBJ1-6 - TRBV19 once TGTGCCAGCACCCCCGTGGGCAAACTTAATTCACCCCTCCACTTT CASTPVGKLNSPLHF
TRBJ2-1 TRBD1 TRBV7-3 - TGTGCCAGCAGCTTAACCAGGGACAGTACTGAGCAGTTCTTC CASSLTRDSTEQFF
TRBJ1-1 - TRBV4-1 once TGCGCCAGCAGATCGTGGCTGAACACTGAAGCTTTCTTT CASRSWLNTEAFF
TRBJ2-7 - TRBV11-2 few TGTGCCAGCAGCTTAGATCGGGGAGAGCAGTACTTC CASSLDRGEQYF
TRBJ2-1 - TRBV9 - TGTGCCAGCAGCGGGGAGACAGGCCTTTACAATGAGCAGTTCTTC CASSGETGLYNEQFF
TRBJ2-3 TRBD1 TRBV6-5 - TGTGCCAGCAGTTCACAGGGGGCGCGAAGTACGCAGTATTTT CASSSQGARSTQYF
TRBJ1-5 - TRBV18 once TGTGCCAGCTCACCCGGCAATCAGCCCCAGCATTTT CASSPGNQPQHF
TRBJ2-3 TRBD1 TRBV30 - TGTGCCTGGAGGCTGGCCTCGACAGGGGTTACAGATACGCAGTATTTT CAWRLASTGVTDTQYF
TRBJ2-3 - TRBV7-9 - TGTGCCAGCAGCTTAGCCGGGAGCACAGATACGCAGTATTTT CASSLAGSTDTQYF
TRBJ2-2 - TRBV25-1 few TGTGCCTCCGGAGGCTTCGTGGCCACCGGGGAGCTGTTTTTT CASGGFVATGELFF
TRBJ1-1 TRBD1 TRBV14 - TGTGCCAGCAGCCAGGCCCGACAGGGAAGCACTGAAGCTTTCTTT CASSQARQGSTEAFF
TRBJ1-2 - TRBV6-1 - TGTGCCAGCAGCGTAACAGGGCGCTATGGCTACACCTTC CASSVTGRYGYTF
TRBJ1-5 - TRBV6-5 - TGTGCCAGCAGTTACTCCGGGCAGGGAACCCAGCATTTT CASSYSGQGTQHF
TRBJ2-2 TRBD2 TRBV28 few TGTGCCAGCAGTCTCTCCTTTCTACCGGGACTAGCGAGGGGGGAGCTGTTTTTT CASSLSFLPGLARGELFF
TRBJ2-3 - TRBV5-1 - TGCGCCAGCAGCTTCACAGGGGATACGCAGTATTTT CASSFTGDTQYF
TRBJ1-1 - TRBV28 - TGTGCCAGCAATCCCACGGGGGCGGGGGACACTGAAGCTTTCTTT CASNPTGAGDTEAFF
TRBJ2-4 - TRBV12-5 - - CASGSGQGKNIQYF
TRBJ2-7 - TRBV21-1 - TGTGCCAGCAGCAAAAACAGGGGAGTGACATGCTACGAGCAGTACTTC CASSKNRGVTCYEQYF
TRBJ1-1 TRBD1 TRBV28 - TGTGCCAGCAGTTTAGGGACAGGGGGCGGGACTGAAGCTTTCTTT CASSLGTGGGTEAFF
TRBJ1-4 - TRBV9 - TGTGCCAGCAGCGCACAGGGTTTGCGAGGTGGGAGTGAAAAACTGTTTTTT CASSAQGLRGGSEKLFF
TRBJ2-1 TRBD1 TRBV5-1 - TGCGCCAGCAGCTTGCCCCGCCAACTGCAGGGGGCCTCTCTGTTTAGCTCCTACAATGAGCAGTTCTTC CASSLPRQLQGASLFSSYNEQFF
TRBJ2-7 - TRBV23-1 - TGCGCCAGCAGTCAATCTAGTAGTTACCCAGGGGTAACCTACGAGCAGTACTTC CASSQSSSYPGVTYEQYF
TRBJ2-7 - TRBV18 - TGTGCCAGCTCACCTATTGATAGCTCCTACGAGCAGTACTTC CASSPIDSSYEQYF
TRBJ1-5 TRBD1 TRBV30 - TGTGCCTGGGCCGACAGGGGTGGAAATCAGCCCCAGCATTTT CAWADRGGNQPQHF
TRBJ1-2 - TRBV29-1 once TGCAGCGTTGGAACAGGGATTGGCTACACCTTC CSVGTGIGYTF
TRBJ2-7 - TRBV27 - TGTGCCAGCAGCCCCGGGGCGGGGATATTATCCTACGAGCAGTACTTC CASSPGAGILSYEQYF
TRBJ1-2 - TRBV7-6 - TGTGCCAGCAGCGAACCGACAGGAGGCTACACCTTC CASSEPTGGYTF
TRBJ2-7 - TRBV6-1 - TGTGCCAGCAGTGAAGCAAGGGGCTCCTACGAGCAGTACTTC CASSEARGSYEQYF
TRBJ2-7 - TRBV9 - TGTGCCAGCAGCCCTCAGGGGGGCTACGAGCAGTACTTC CASSPQGGYEQYF
TRBJ2-3 TRBD1 TRBV4-1 - TGCGCCAGCAGCCAGGACAGGGGGATGAGGGGCACAGATACGCAGTATTTT CASSQDRGMRGTDTQYF
TRBJ2-3 - TRBV9 - TGTGCCAGCAGCGTAGCTTTGGGGGCCACAGATACGCAGTATTTT CASSVALGATDTQYF
TRBJ2-1 TRBD2 TRBV29-1 - TGCAGCGCTACCCCGTCTAGCGGAGCCTACAATGAGCAGTTCTTC CSATPSSGAYNEQFF
TRBJ2-3 - TRBV7-2 - TGTGCCAGCAGCCCGTTAGCAGATACGCAGTATTTT CASSPLADTQYF